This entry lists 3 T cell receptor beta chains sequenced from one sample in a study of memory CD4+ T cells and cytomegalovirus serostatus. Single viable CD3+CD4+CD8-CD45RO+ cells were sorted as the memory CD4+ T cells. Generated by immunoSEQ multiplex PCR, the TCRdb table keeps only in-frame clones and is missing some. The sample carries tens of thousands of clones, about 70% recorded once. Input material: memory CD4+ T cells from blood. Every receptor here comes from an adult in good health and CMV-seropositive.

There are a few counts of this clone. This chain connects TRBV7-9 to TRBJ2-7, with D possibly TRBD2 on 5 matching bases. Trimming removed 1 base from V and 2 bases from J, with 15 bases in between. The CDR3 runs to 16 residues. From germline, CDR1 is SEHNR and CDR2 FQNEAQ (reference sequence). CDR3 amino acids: CASSLDGLAATYEQYF. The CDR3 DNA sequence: TGTGCCAGCAGCTTAGACGGGCTAGCAGCGACCTACGAGCAGTACTTC. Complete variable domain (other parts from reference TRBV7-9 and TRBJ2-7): DTGVSQNPRHKITKRGQNVTFRCDPISEHNRLYWYRQTLGQGPEFLTYFQNEAQLEKSRLLSDRFSAERPKGSFSTLEIQRTEQGDSAMYLCASSLDGLAATYEQYFGPGTRLTVT.

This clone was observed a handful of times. For the CDR3, the DNA is TGTGCCAGCAGTGATGAATCAACCGGGGAGCTGTTTTTT. Translating gives CASSDESTGELFF. This rearrangement joins TRBV6-1 to TRBJ2-2; no firm D call. The CDR3 has 13 amino acids. The V end lost 3 bases, the J end lost 5 bases, and 7 bases lay between the germline ends. From germline, CDR1 is MNHNS and CDR2 SASEGT.

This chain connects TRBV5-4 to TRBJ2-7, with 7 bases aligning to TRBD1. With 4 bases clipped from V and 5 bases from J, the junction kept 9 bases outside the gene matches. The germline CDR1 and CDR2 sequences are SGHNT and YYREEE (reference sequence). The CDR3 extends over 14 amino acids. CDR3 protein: CASSTGVGVNEQYF. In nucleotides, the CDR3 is TGTGCCAGCAGCACAGGGGTCGGAGTGAACGAGCAGTACTTC.